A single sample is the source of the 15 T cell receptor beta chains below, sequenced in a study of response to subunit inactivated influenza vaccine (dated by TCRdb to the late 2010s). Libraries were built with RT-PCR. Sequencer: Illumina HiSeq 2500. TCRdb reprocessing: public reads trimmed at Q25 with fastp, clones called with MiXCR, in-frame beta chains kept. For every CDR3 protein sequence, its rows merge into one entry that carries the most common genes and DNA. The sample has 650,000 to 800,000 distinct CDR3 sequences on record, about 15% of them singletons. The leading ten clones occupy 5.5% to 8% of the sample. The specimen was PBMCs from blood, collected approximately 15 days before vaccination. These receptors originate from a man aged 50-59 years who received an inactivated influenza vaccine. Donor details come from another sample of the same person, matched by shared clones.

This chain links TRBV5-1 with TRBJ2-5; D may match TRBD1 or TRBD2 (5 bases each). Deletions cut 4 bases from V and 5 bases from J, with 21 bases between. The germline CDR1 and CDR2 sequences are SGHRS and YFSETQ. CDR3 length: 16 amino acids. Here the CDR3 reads CASSPGTVSVKETQYF. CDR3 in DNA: TGCGCCAGCAGCCCGGGGACCGTCTCGGTCAAGGAGACCCAGTACTTC.

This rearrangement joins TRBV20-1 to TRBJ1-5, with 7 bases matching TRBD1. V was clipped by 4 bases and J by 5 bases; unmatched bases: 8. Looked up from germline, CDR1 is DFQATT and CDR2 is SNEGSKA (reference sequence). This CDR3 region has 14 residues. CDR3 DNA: TGCAGTGCTATGGGGACAGCCTGGGATCAGCCCCAGCATTTT. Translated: CSAMGTAWDQPQHF.

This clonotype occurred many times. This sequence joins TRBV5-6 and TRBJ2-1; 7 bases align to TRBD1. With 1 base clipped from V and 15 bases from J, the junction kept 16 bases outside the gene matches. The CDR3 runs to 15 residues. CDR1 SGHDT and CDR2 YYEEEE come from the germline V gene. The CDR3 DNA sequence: TGTGCCAGCAGCTTGTTAGGGGACAGTATAAAACCGGGGTTCTTC. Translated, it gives CASSLLGDSIKPGFF. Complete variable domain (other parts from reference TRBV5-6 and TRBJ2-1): DAGVTQSPTHLIKTRGQQVTLRCSPKSGHDTVSWYQQALGQGPQFIFQYYEEEERQRGNFPDRFSGHQFPNYSSELNVNALLLGDSALYLCASSLLGDSIKPGFFGPGTRLTVL.

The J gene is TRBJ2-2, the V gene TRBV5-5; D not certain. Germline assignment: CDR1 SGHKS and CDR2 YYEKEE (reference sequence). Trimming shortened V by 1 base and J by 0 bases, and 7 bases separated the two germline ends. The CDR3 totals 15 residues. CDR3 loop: CASSLRSTNTGELFF. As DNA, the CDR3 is TGTGCCAGCAGCTTGCGGTCTACGAACACCGGGGAGCTGTTTTTT.

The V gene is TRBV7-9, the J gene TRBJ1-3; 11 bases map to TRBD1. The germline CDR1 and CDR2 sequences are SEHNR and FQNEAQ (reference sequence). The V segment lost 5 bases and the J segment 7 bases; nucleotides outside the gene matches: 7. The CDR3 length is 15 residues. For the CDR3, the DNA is TGTGCCAGCAGCATGGACAGGGGGCCTTTGAACACCATATATTTT. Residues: CASSMDRGPLNTIYF.

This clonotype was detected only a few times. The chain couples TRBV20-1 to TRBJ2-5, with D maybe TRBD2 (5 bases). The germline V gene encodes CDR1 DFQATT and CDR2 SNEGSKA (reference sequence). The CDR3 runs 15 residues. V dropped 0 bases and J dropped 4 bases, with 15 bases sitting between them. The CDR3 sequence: CSARDSAIAGETQYF. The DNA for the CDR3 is TGCAGTGCTAGAGATTCGGCCATCGCGGGAGAGACCCAGTACTTC.

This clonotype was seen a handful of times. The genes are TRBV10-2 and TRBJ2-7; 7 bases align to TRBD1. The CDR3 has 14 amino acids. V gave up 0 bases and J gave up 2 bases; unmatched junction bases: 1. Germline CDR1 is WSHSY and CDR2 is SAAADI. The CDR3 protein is CASSESGQTYEQYF. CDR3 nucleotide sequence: TGCGCCAGCAGTGAGTCGGGACAGACCTACGAGCAGTACTTC.

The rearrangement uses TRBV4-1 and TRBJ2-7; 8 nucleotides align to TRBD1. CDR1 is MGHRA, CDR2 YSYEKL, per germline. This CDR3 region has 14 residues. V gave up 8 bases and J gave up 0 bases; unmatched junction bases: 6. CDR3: CASAVGTGSYEQYF. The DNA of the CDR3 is TGCGCCAGCGCGGTCGGGACAGGCTCCTACGAGCAGTACTTC.

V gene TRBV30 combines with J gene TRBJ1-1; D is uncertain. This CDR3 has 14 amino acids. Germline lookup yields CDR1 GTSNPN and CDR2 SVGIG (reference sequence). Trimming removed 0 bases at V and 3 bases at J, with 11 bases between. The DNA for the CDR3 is TGTGCCTGGAGTGTACTCCCTGGATACACTGAAGCTTTCTTT. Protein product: CAWSVLPGYTEAFF.

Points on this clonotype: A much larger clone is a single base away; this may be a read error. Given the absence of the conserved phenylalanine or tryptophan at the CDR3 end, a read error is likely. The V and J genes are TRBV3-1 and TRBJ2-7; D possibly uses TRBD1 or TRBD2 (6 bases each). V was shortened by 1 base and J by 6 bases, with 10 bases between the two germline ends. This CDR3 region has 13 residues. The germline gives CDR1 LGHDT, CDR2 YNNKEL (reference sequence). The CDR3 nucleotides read TGTGCCAGCAGCCAAGTCGGAGGGGGCGAGCAGTACTTA. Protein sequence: CASSQVGGGEQYL.

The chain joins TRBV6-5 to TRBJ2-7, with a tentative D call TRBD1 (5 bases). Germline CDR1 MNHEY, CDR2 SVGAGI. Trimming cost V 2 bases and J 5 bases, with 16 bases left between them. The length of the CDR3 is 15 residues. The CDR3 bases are TGTGCCAGCAGTTACCGGCCAGGGCCTTGGGACGAGCAGTACTTC. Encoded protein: CASSYRPGPWDEQYF.

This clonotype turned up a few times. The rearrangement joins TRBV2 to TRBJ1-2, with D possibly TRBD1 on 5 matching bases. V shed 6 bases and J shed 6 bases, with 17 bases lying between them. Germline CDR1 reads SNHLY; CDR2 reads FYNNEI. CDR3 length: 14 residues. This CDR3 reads CASSAVKGIHGYTF. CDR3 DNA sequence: TGTGCCAGCAGCGCTGTGAAGGGGATCCATGGCTACACCTTC.

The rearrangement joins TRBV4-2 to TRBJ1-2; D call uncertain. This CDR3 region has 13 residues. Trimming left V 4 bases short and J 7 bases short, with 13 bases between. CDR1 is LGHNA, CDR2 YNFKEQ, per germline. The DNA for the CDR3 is TGTGCCAGCAGCCTAGTTTCTAGGTCTGGCTACACCTTC. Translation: CASSLVSRSGYTF.

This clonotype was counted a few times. The CDR3 spells CASGMGAGLNTGELFF. For the CDR3, the DNA is TGTGCCAGCGGGATGGGTGCGGGGTTGAACACCGGGGAGCTGTTTTTT. The genes are TRBV12-3 or TRBV12-4 and TRBJ2-2; D might be TRBD2 (6 bases). V was trimmed by 8 bases and J by 1 base, leaving 17 bases between them. The CDR3 covers 16 residues.

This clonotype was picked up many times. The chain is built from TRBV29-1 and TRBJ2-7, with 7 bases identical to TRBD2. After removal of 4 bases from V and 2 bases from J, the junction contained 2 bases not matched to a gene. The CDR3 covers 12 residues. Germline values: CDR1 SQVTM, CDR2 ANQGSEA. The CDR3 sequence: CSVGEGPYEQYF. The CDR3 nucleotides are TGCAGCGTTGGGGAGGGGCCCTACGAGCAGTACTTC.